The 25 T cell receptor beta chains reported below all come from one sample, sequenced in a study of cytomegalovirus exposure and HLA in healthy donors. A multiplex PCR was run with 60 Vbeta primers and 13 Jbeta primers. Libraries were prepared by immunoSEQ multiplex PCR; TCRdb keeps only in-frame clonotypes and omits some of them. The sample shows 200,000 or so clones, around 75% of them seen only once. Material for sequencing was PBMCs. The receptors originated from a male donor in good health and CMV-seropositive.

This clone has a handful of counts. The chain couples TRBV5-4 to TRBJ1-6; TRBD1 might be the D (5 bases). Trimming left V 4 bases short and J 4 bases short, with 24 bases between. CDR3 size: 19 residues. CDR1 SGHNT and CDR2 YYREEE come from the germline V gene (reference sequence). Here the CDR3 reads CASSPIGRQKRAYNSPLHF. The CDR3 DNA reads as TGTGCCAGCAGCCCGATAGGTAGACAGAAGAGAGCATATAATTCACCCCTCCACTTT.

The V and J genes are TRBV28 and TRBJ2-1; D gene ambiguous. Germline V gene data show CDR1 as MDHEN and CDR2 as SYDVKM. The CDR3 is 12 amino acids. Trimming shortened V by 6 bases and J by 7 bases, and 10 bases separated the two germline ends. CDR3 sequence reads: CASSKTGNEQFF. In nucleotides, the CDR3 is TGTGCCAGCAGCAAGACTGGAAATGAGCAGTTCTTC.

This sequence joins TRBV4-3 and TRBJ2-5; perhaps TRBD2 as D (5 bases). With 4 bases removed from V and 3 bases from J, the gap between germline ends came to 9 bases. The CDR3 sequence is 13 residues long. Looked up from germline, CDR1 is LGHNA and CDR2 is YSLEER. CDR3 region: CASSRVREETQYF. CDR3 in DNA: TGCGCCAGCAGCCGTGTGCGGGAAGAGACCCAGTACTTC.

The V call is TRBV27, the J call TRBJ1-2, with D possibly matching TRBD1 (6 bases). The CDR3 totals 14 residues. Per germline, CDR1 MNHEY and CDR2 SMNVEV (reference sequence). V was cut by 4 bases and J by 3 bases, with 12 bases left in between. The CDR3 nucleotides read TGTGCCAGCAGTTCCGGGGGGGCAGACTATGGCTACACCTTC. It translates to CASSSGGADYGYTF.

This chain joins TRBV29-1 and TRBJ2-7; D is perhaps TRBD1 (6 bases). Germline assignment: CDR1 SQVTM and CDR2 ANQGSEA. The CDR3 is made up of 12 amino acids. The V end was cut by 6 bases, the J end by 9 bases, with 18 bases between. The CDR3 region has the DNA TGCAGCGTAGATACCTTTATGACAGGGCAGTACTTC. Translating gives CSVDTFMTGQYF.

The chain recombines TRBV7-6 with TRBJ2-2, with 8 nucleotides matching TRBD2. CDR3 size: 15 residues. CDR1 and CDR2 (germline): SGHVS, FNYEAQ. V trimming: 3 bases; J trimming: 5 bases; junction bases outside the gene matches: 5. The CDR3 sequence is CASSFGREGTGELFF. CDR3 DNA sequence: TGTGCCAGCAGCTTCGGACGGGAGGGTACCGGGGAGCTGTTTTTT.

The V and J genes are TRBV6-5 and TRBJ2-3; weak D call: TRBD2 (5 bases). V shed 0 bases and J shed 2 bases, with 9 bases lying between them. CDR1 and CDR2 from the germline V gene are MNHEY and SVGAGI. There are 15 residues in the CDR3. CDR3 nucleotide sequence: TGTGCCAGCAGTTACTCGCCGGGGAACACAGATACGCAGTATTTT. Protein sequence: CASSYSPGNTDTQYF.

This chain joins TRBV2 and TRBJ2-3, with 7 nucleotides matching TRBD1. Germline V lookup: CDR1 SNHLY, CDR2 FYNNEI. Losses at the gene ends were 4 bases for V and 0 bases for J; bases not matched to a gene: 7. The CDR3 spans 16 residues. This chain's CDR3 is CASSGGRGLSTDTQYF. CDR3 nucleotides: TGTGCCAGCAGTGGAGGTAGGGGGCTTAGCACAGATACGCAGTATTTT.

The chain couples TRBV29-1 to TRBJ2-1; TRBD1 agrees at 9 bases. This CDR3 comprises 16 residues. V was pared by 8 bases and J by 8 bases, with 19 bases of the junction left unmatched. Germline CDR1 reads SQVTM; CDR2 reads ANQGSEA. DNA of the CDR3: TGCAGCCCAGTGGCCCCGGGGACAGGGAATCGAGATGAGCAGTTCTTC. The encoded protein is CSPVAPGTGNRDEQFF.

The genes are TRBV5-1 and TRBJ2-5; 7 nucleotides agree with TRBD1. J gave up 0 bases and V 4 bases, and 3 bases lay outside the gene matches. The CDR3 extends over 14 amino acids. Germline V gene data show CDR1 as SGHRS and CDR2 as YFSETQ. CDR3 DNA: TGCGCCAGCAGCGGGGGACAGCACCAAGAGACCCAGTACTTC. It specifies CASSGGQHQETQYF.

The chain uses TRBV14 and TRBJ1-2; D is perhaps TRBD1 (6 bases). This CDR3 contains 15 residues. Germline CDR1 reads SGHDN; CDR2 reads FVKESK. V was clipped by 4 bases and J by 1 base, with 13 bases between them. The CDR3 nucleotides read TGTGCCAGCAGCCGGTGGACAGTGGATAACTATGGCTACACCTTC. Amino acid sequence: CASSRWTVDNYGYTF.

J is TRBJ2-2 and V is TRBV9; tentative D call: TRBD2 (5 bases). The CDR3 runs 15 residues. Trimming shortened V by 4 bases and J by 8 bases, and 18 bases separated the two germline ends. Germline V gives CDR1 SGDLS, CDR2 YYNGEE. The CDR3: CASSSRTPFIGELFF. CDR3 DNA: TGTGCCAGCAGCTCCAGGACTCCATTTATTGGGGAGCTGTTTTTT.

The chain links TRBV5-8 to TRBJ2-6; D call uncertain. CDR3 length: 12 residues. Trimming removed 4 bases from V and 8 bases from J, with 7 bases in between. Germline assignment: CDR1 SGHTS and CDR2 YDEGEE. The CDR3: CASSPLSNVLTF. In DNA form, the CDR3 reads TGTGCCAGCAGCCCTCTATCCAACGTCCTGACTTTC. The full variable domain, with the rest looked up from reference TRBV5-8 and TRBJ2-6, is EAGVTQSPTHLIKTRGQQATLRCSPISGHTSVYWYQQALGLGLQFLLWYDEGEERNRGNFPPRFSGRQFPNYSSELNVNALELEDSALYLCASSPLSNVLTFGAGSRLTVL.

The V and J genes are TRBV28 and TRBJ1-2; D perhaps matches TRBD1 (5 bases). Germline assignment: CDR1 MDHEN and CDR2 SYDVKM. V lost 6 bases and J lost 0, with 23 bases in between. The CDR3 has 18 residues. The CDR3 is CASRSILSGGDSNYGYTF. The CDR3 nucleotides are TGTGCCAGCAGGAGTATCTTATCGGGTGGGGACTCTAACTATGGCTACACCTTC.

The genes are TRBV28 and TRBJ2-7; a possible D gene is TRBD2 (5 bases). Trimming removed 5 bases from V and 2 bases from J, with 16 bases in between. CDR3 length: 15 residues. Looked up from germline, CDR1 is MDHEN and CDR2 is SYDVKM. CDR3 region: CASSPRGSFPYEQYF. In DNA form, the CDR3 reads TGTGCCAGCAGTCCCAGAGGGTCCTTCCCCTACGAGCAGTACTTC. The variable domain in full, with the rest retrieved from reference TRBV28 and TRBJ2-7, is DVKVTQSSRYLVKRTGEKVFLECVQDMDHENMFWYRQDPGLGLRLIYFSYDVKMKEKGDIPEGYSVSREKKERFSLILESASTNQTSMYLCASSPRGSFPYEQYFGPGTRLTVT.

The chain has TRBV11-2 and TRBJ2-3; the match to TRBD2 covers 16 bases. This CDR3 region has 15 residues. CDR1 is SGHAT, CDR2 FQNNGV, per germline. The junction had 2 bases not matched to a gene; V was cut back by 5 bases and J by 6 bases. The CDR3 DNA sequence: TGTGCCAGCAGCCCGGGACTAGCGGGGGGGGATACGCAGTATTTT. Translating it yields CASSPGLAGGDTQYF.

This clone has only one observation. The chain is built from TRBV23-1 and TRBJ2-7; 8 bases match TRBD1. TRBV23-1 falls under the ORF class, with uncertain function. The CDR3 is 16 residues long. Trimming took 3 bases from V and 6 from J; bases not matched to a gene: 13. This CDR3 reads CASSHRDRGFCSEQYF. DNA for the CDR3: TGCGCCAGCAGTCATCGCGACAGGGGTTTTTGCTCCGAGCAGTACTTC.

The sample holds a few counts of this clone. V usage is TRBV28 and J usage is TRBJ1-1; 7 bases fit TRBD1. Germline values: CDR1 MDHEN, CDR2 SYDVKM. Losses at the gene ends were 4 bases for V and 4 bases for J; bases not matched to a gene: 9. The CDR3 sequence is 15 residues long. Here the CDR3 reads CASSSVTGSRTEAFF. For the CDR3, the DNA is TGTGCCAGCAGTTCCGTGACAGGGAGTCGCACTGAAGCTTTCTTT.

This chain connects TRBV6-5 to TRBJ1-2, with TRBD1 as a possible D gene (6 bases). Between the trimmed V and J ends, which lost 5 bases and 7 bases, there was a span of 11 bases. The CDR3 spans 12 residues. Germline V gene sequence: CDR1 MNHEY, CDR2 SVGAGI. CDR3 coding DNA: TGTGCCAGCAGTGTACAGGGATCTGGCTACACCTTC. Its protein is CASSVQGSGYTF.

This rearrangement joins TRBV6-5 to TRBJ2-7; 8 nucleotides line up with TRBD1. The CDR3 has 14 residues. V lost 6 bases and J lost 2; bases outside the gene matches: 6. Germline values: CDR1 MNHEY, CDR2 SVGAGI. The CDR3 DNA reads TGTGCCAGCAGCACCGGGACAGGAGCCTACGAGCAGTACTTC. Its translation: CASSTGTGAYEQYF.

The chain employs TRBV27 and TRBJ2-1; perhaps TRBD2 as D (6 bases). Trimming pared 3 bases from V and 7 bases from J, leaving 13 bases between. Germline V gene data show CDR1 as MNHEY and CDR2 as SMNVEV (reference sequence). The CDR3 totals 14 residues. Here the CDR3 reads CASSFGAGQNEQFF. The CDR3 DNA sequence: TGTGCCAGCAGTTTTGGAGCGGGTCAGAATGAGCAGTTCTTC.

The chain carries TRBV7-8 and TRBJ1-1; maybe TRBD1 (6 bases). CDR3 length equals 14 residues. Germline CDR1 is SGHVS and CDR2 is FQNEAQ. The ends were cut back, 6 bases at V and 4 bases at J, with 15 bases in the middle. CDR3 nucleotides: TGTGCCAGCAGTAAACAGGGAATCGTCACTGAAGCTTTCTTT. Amino acids: CASSKQGIVTEAFF.

This chain uses TRBV7-9 with TRBJ2-1, with a weak D call TRBD2 (5 bases). The CDR3 length is 16 residues. V was pared by 4 bases and J by 4 bases, with 17 bases between. Germline CDR1 SEHNR, CDR2 FQNEAQ (reference sequence). The DNA of the CDR3 is TGTGCCAGCAGCTCCGTCGTGGTAGCGTTATACAATGAGCAGTTCTTC. Amino acid sequence: CASSSVVVALYNEQFF.

This sequence joins TRBV5-6 and TRBJ2-7; 9 bases map to TRBD1. V was pared by 3 bases and J by 3 bases, with 7 bases of the junction left unmatched. Looked up from germline, CDR1 is SGHDT and CDR2 is YYEEEE. This CDR3 comprises 15 residues. The CDR3: CASSSPTGGIYEQYF. In DNA form, the CDR3 reads TGTGCCAGCAGCTCGCCCACAGGGGGCATCTACGAGCAGTACTTC.

In its sample, this clone was seen a few times. The chain links TRBV30 to TRBJ2-7; D possibly corresponds to TRBD1 (7 bases). Germline lookup yields CDR1 GTSNPN and CDR2 SVGIG (reference sequence). CDR3 length equals 14 residues. V was pared by 5 bases and J by 0 bases, with 14 bases between. CDR3 in amino acids: CAWAQGGLSYEQYF. The DNA of the CDR3 is TGTGCCTGGGCCCAGGGGGGACTCTCCTACGAGCAGTACTTC.